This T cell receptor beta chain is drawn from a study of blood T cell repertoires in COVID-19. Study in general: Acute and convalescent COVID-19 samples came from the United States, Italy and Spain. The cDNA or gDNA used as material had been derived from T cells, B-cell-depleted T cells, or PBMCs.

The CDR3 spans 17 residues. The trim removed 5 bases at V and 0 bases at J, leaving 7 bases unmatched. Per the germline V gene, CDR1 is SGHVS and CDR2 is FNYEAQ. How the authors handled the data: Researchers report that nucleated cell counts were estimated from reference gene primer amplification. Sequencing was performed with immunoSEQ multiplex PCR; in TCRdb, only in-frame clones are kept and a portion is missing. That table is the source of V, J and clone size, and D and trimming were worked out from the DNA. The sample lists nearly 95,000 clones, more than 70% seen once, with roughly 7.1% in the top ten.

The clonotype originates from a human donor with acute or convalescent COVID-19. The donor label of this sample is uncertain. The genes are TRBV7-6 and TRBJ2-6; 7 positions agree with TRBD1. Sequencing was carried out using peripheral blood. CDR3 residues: CASSPQDRRSGANVLTF. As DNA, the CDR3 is TGTGCCAGCAGCCCCCAGGACAGGCGCTCTGGGGCCAACGTCCTGACTTTC.